Many counts were recorded for the clone carrying this TCR beta chain. The data were obtained in a study of response to subunit inactivated influenza vaccine. TCRdb reprocessed the RT-PCR reads with MiXCR, giving one entry per CDR3 protein. Of 500,000 to 600,000 distinct CDR3 sequences in the sample, around 11% were seen once. This CDR3 contains 19 residues. V shed 2 bases and J 4 bases; nucleotides not matched to a gene: 14. Germline loops: CDR1 MDHEN, CDR2 SYDVKM. These data are also associated with another study on T cells expressing NK-cell markers. That paper adds: What made the TCR beta cDNA was 5'RACE template switching with UMIs. Sorted CD3+CD56-NKG2C+, CD3+CD56+NKG2C- and CD3+CD56+NKG2C+ T cells were the source of the TCR beta repertoires. Seropositivity for HCMV was found in seven of the eight sequenced donors, with one seronegative. Restriction of sorting to alpha-beta TCR T cells was accomplished in several experiments using an anti-gamma-delta TCR antibody.

The receptor was derived from a man aged 45-65 years who received an inactivated influenza vaccine. The source was PBMCs from blood, collected on the day of vaccination. This chain connects TRBV28 to TRBJ2-7; 13 bases fit TRBD2. CDR3 sequence reads: CASSLPTSGGASSLYEQYF. The CDR3 coding sequence is TGTGCCAGCAGTTTACCTACTAGCGGGGGGGCCTCGTCCCTTTACGAGCAGTACTTC.